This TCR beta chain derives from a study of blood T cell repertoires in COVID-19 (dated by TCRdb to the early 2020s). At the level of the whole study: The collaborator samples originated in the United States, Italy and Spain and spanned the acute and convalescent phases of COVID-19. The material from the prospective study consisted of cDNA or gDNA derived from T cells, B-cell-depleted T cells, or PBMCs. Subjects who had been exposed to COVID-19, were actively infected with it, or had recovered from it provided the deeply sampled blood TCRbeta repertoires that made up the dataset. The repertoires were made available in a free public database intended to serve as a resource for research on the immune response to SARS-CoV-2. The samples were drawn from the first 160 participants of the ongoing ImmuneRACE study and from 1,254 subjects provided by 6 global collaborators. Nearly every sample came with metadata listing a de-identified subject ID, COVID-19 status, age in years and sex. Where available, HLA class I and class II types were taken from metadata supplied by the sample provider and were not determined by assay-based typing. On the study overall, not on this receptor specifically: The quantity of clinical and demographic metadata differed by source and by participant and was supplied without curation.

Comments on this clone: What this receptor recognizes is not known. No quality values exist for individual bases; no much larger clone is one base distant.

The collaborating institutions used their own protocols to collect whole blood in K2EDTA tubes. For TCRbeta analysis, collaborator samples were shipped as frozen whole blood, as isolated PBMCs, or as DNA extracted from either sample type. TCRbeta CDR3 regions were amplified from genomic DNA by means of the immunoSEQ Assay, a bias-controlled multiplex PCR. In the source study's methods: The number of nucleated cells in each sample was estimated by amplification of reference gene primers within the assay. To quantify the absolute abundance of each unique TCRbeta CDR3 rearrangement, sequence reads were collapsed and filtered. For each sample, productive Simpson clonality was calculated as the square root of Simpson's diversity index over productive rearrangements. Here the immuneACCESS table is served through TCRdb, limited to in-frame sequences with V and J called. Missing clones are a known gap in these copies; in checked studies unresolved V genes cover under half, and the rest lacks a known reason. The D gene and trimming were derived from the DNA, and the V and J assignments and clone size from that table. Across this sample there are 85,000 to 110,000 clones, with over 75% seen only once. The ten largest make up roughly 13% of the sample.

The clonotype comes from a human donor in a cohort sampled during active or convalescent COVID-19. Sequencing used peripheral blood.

The CDR3 reads as follows: CVNEQVNYGYTF. The DNA sequence reads TGTGTAAACGAACAGGTTAACTATGGCTACACCTTC. The rearrangement combines TRBV12-5 with TRBJ1-2; TRBD1 is perhaps the D gene, given 5 matching bases. Taken from the germline V gene, the CDR1 and CDR2 loops are LGHNT and FRNRAP. The CDR3 contains 12 residues, cysteine and phenylalanine counted. The CDR3 DNA has 36 bases and is translated from base 1.